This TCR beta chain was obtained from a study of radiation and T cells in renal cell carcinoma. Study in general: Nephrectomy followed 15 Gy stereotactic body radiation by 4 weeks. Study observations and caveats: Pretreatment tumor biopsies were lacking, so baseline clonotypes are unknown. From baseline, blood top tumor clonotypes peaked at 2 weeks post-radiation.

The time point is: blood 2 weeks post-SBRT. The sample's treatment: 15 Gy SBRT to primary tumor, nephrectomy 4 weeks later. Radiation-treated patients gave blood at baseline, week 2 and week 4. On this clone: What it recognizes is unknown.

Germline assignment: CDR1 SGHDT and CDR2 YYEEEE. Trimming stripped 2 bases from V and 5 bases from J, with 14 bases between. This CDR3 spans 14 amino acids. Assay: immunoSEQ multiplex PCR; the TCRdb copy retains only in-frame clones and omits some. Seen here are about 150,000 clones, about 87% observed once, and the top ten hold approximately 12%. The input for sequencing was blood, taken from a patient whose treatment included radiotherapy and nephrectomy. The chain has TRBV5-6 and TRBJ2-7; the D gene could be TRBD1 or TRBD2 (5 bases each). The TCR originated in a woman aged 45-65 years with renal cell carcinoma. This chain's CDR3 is CASSLRDPIHEQYF. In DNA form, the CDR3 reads TGTGCCAGCAGCTTAAGGGACCCTATCCACGAGCAGTACTTC.